This TCR beta chain derives from a study of blood T cells in healthy people across ages. This CDR3 has 18 amino acids. CDR1 is ENHRY and CDR2 is SYGVKD in the germline V gene. V was clipped by 4 bases and J by 3 bases; unmatched bases: 15. This clonotype came up once. With a J-beta primer mix and a sample-barcoded 5' primer, a second PCR ran about 7 to 12 cycles. TCRdb reanalysed the 5' RACE reads using MiXCR and keeps one entry per CDR3 protein. Here the sample spans about 1,600,000 distinct CDR3 sequences, roughly 40% being singletons. Sequencing was carried out using blood. The receptor comes from a woman in her late teens or twenties in good health. The V call is TRBV10-3, the J call TRBJ2-3; the match to TRBD2 covers 8 bases. CDR3 nucleotide sequence: TGTGCCATCAGTGCTAGAACCACTGTAGCGGGGAAGACAGATACGCAGTATTTT. It codes for CAISARTTVAGKTDTQYF.